The T cell receptor beta chain described here comes from a study of blood T cell repertoires in COVID-19. Losses at the gene ends were 5 bases for V and 0 bases for J; bases not matched to a gene: 15. CDR3 length: 19 residues. The V gene's germline CDR1 is LGHDT and CDR2 YNNKEL (reference sequence). The method was immunoSEQ multiplex PCR; TCRdb's version includes in-frame clones alone and lacks a portion of them. The sample carries approximately 25,000 clones, 80% to 85% recorded once. This clonotype was obtained from a human donor in a cohort sampled during active COVID-19. The chain links TRBV3-1 (or the pseudogene TRBV3-2) to TRBJ2-4; 8 bases align to TRBD1. Sequencing was performed on peripheral blood. The CDR3 sequence: CASSFTGTGRPLAKNIQYF. The DNA of the CDR3 is TGTGCCAGCAGCTTCACCGGGACAGGTAGACCACTAGCCAAAAACATTCAGTACTTC.